Below are 21 T cell receptor beta chains sequenced from a single sample in a study of shared clonotypes between healthy human individuals. Clones were read by immunoSEQ multiplex PCR, and TCRdb kept only the in-frame ones, dropping some. The data show some 2,500,000 clones, with approximately 90% seen just once and 0.37% held by the top ten. Specimen: naive CD4+ T cells from PBMCs. Regarding subset: CD45RA+ positively selected. All receptors derive from a man aged 18 to 30 in good health. Some clones in this sample may be carry-over from other donors' samples.

This chain connects TRBV18 to TRBJ2-1, with 11 bases aligning to TRBD2. The V segment lost 5 bases and the J segment 5 bases; nucleotides outside the gene matches: 2. The CDR3 spans 14 residues. Germline assignment: CDR1 KGHSH and CDR2 LQKENI. CDR3 in DNA: TGTGCCAGCTCATCGACTAGCGGGAACAATGAGCAGTTCTTC. This encodes CASSSTSGNNEQFF.

A remark on this clone: Other nucleotide sequences from this sample produce the same CDR3. The genes are TRBV7-9 and TRBJ2-7; D not resolved. Trimming pared 5 bases from V and 4 bases from J, leaving 3 bases between. The V gene's germline CDR1 is SEHNR and CDR2 FQNEAQ (reference sequence). CDR3 length: 10 residues. The CDR3 spells CASSGYEQYF. The DNA of the CDR3 is TGTGCCAGCAGCGGATACGAGCAGTACTTC.

This chain joins TRBV18 and TRBJ2-2; either TRBD1 or TRBD2 may fit D (6 bases each). The CDR3 consists of 14 residues. The V end was cut by 10 bases, the J end by 5 bases, with 17 bases between. Germline V gene lookup returns CDR1 KGHSH and CDR2 LQKENI. The CDR3 loop reads CATAGRGGTGELFF. DNA for the CDR3: TGTGCCACTGCTGGCAGGGGAGGTACCGGGGAGCTGTTTTTT.

The genes are TRBV30 and TRBJ2-2, with 8 bases identical to TRBD2. CDR1 is GTSNPN, CDR2 SVGIG, per germline (reference sequence). CDR3 length equals 15 residues. J gave up 8 bases and V 3 bases, and 11 bases lay outside the gene matches. The CDR3 DNA is TGTGCCTGGAGCTCGGCCCTAGCGGGCCCTGGGGAGCTGTTTTTT. Translation gives CAWSSALAGPGELFF.

The chain employs TRBV9 and TRBJ2-1; possibly TRBD2 for D (6 bases). This CDR3 has 16 residues. Germline CDR1 reads SGDLS; CDR2 reads YYNGEE. Trimming pared 2 bases from V and 3 bases from J, leaving 15 bases between. The CDR3 DNA reads TGTGCCAGCAGCGTCGGGACTCCGGGATTCTACAATGAGCAGTTCTTC. Its translation is CASSVGTPGFYNEQFF.

V usage is TRBV5-4 and J usage is TRBJ1-1, with TRBD1 matching 7 bases. The CDR3 covers 14 residues. From germline, CDR1 is SGHNT and CDR2 YYREEE (reference sequence). V gave up 6 bases and J gave up 5 bases; unmatched junction bases: 10. The CDR3 reads CASTYAGGQTEAFF. The CDR3 DNA is TGTGCCAGCACCTACGCAGGGGGTCAGACTGAAGCTTTCTTT.

DNA for the CDR3: TGTGCCAGCAGCTTATTGGGCTTCGGGACAGGAGCCGAGCAGTACTTC. This encodes CASSLLGFGTGAEQYF. The chain employs TRBV11-2 and TRBJ2-7; 8 positions match TRBD1. The J segment lost 6 bases and the V segment lost 2 bases, leaving 12 bases of the junction unmatched. The CDR3 runs 16 residues. The germline V gene has CDR1 SGHAT and CDR2 FQNNGV.

The CDR3 DNA sequence: TGTGCCAGCAGTCCCCAGGGGGCGGGAGGGCCTGATGAGCAGTTCTTC. Protein product: CASSPQGAGGPDEQFF. V is TRBV7-3 and J is TRBJ2-1, with TRBD2 as a possible D gene (9 bases). The CDR3 totals 16 residues. Trimming removed 6 bases at V and 8 bases at J, with 23 bases between. CDR1 is SGHTA and CDR2 is FQGTGA in the germline V gene.

The chain recombines TRBV6-1 with TRBJ1-5; D is possibly TRBD1 (6 bases). V gave up 6 bases and J gave up 2 bases, with 14 bases separating them. CDR1 is MNHNS, CDR2 SASEGT, per germline. The CDR3 loop spans 15 amino acids. The CDR3 coding sequence is TGTGCCAGCAGACAAACAGGGTTAGGCAATCAGCCCCAGCATTTT. Residues: CASRQTGLGNQPQHF.

The chain uses TRBV5-1 and TRBJ2-7, with unresolved D. The germline V gene encodes CDR1 SGHRS and CDR2 YFSETQ. The germline V and J ends were trimmed by 0 bases and 6 bases, with 19 bases remaining between them. The CDR3 consists of 16 residues. The CDR3: CASSLAPRSDSGEQYF. The CDR3 coding sequence is TGCGCCAGCAGCTTGGCCCCGAGGAGCGATTCGGGCGAGCAGTACTTC.

Regarding this clone: This same CDR3 is encoded by further DNA sequences in the sample. V gene TRBV28 combines with J gene TRBJ1-1; D remains unclear. CDR1 and CDR2 (germline): MDHEN, SYDVKM. V shed 0 bases and J shed 4 bases, with 6 bases lying between them. The CDR3 sequence is 13 residues long. CDR3 residues: CASSLWRGTEAFF. The CDR3 region has the DNA TGTGCCAGCAGTTTATGGCGGGGCACTGAAGCTTTCTTT.

The V and J genes are TRBV5-4 and TRBJ1-2, with D unclear. Trimming shortened V by 4 bases and J by 3 bases, and 13 bases separated the two germline ends. Germline values: CDR1 SGHNT, CDR2 YYREEE (reference sequence). There are 14 residues in the CDR3. The CDR3 DNA reads as TGTGCCAGCAGCCCGTATCCGGAAGACTATGGCTACACCTTC. Protein sequence: CASSPYPEDYGYTF.

The rearrangement uses TRBV5-6 and TRBJ1-2, with 9 bases that match TRBD1. Germline CDR1 SGHDT, CDR2 YYEEEE. The CDR3 loop spans 15 amino acids. The V segment lost 2 bases and the J segment 5 bases; nucleotides outside the gene matches: 7. CDR3 loop: CASSFSAGQGYGYTF. The CDR3 coding sequence is TGTGCCAGCAGCTTCTCGGCAGGACAGGGGTATGGCTACACCTTC.

V usage is TRBV29-1 and J usage is TRBJ2-1, with 9 bases matching TRBD2. The germline V gene encodes CDR1 SQVTM and CDR2 ANQGSEA. J gave up 1 base and V 3 bases, and 4 bases lay outside the gene matches. This CDR3 comprises 15 residues. The DNA of the CDR3 is TGCAGCGTTGAGGGAGGACTAGCGTCCTACAATGAGCAGTTCTTC. Its protein is CSVEGGLASYNEQFF.

The chain links TRBV7-3 to TRBJ2-7; 7 bases are shared with TRBD1. Germline V lookup: CDR1 SGHTA, CDR2 FQGTGA. The CDR3 extends over 14 amino acids. V was pared by 4 bases and J by 0 bases, with 3 bases of the junction left unmatched. The CDR3 DNA reads as TGTGCCAGCAGCTCCACAGGGGACTCCTACGAGCAGTACTTC. It specifies CASSSTGDSYEQYF.

The chain links TRBV18 to TRBJ1-4, with no clear D. The CDR3 length is 15 residues. Trimming stripped 3 bases from V and 0 bases from J, with 8 bases between. Germline-derived CDR1 and CDR2 are KGHSH and LQKENI. The CDR3 DNA reads TGTGCCAGCTCACCGACGGCCGCAACTAATGAAAAACTGTTTTTT. Translated, it gives CASSPTAATNEKLFF.

The V call is TRBV27, the J call TRBJ2-1; TRBD1 matches 11 bases. Trimming at V came to 5 bases and at J to 8 bases, leaving 17 bases not matched to a gene. CDR3 length: 18 residues. CDR1 is MNHEY and CDR2 is SMNVEV in the germline V gene (reference sequence). For the CDR3, the DNA is TGTGCCAGCAGTCAGGTGTCCGTGTCGGGACAGGGGGGGGATGAGCAGTTCTTC. It specifies CASSQVSVSGQGGDEQFF.

This chain links TRBV5-8 with TRBJ2-5; maybe TRBD1 (5 bases). Germline V gene sequence: CDR1 SGHTS, CDR2 YDEGEE. Trimming pared 0 bases from V and 0 bases from J, leaving 9 bases between. This CDR3 comprises 15 residues. The DNA for the CDR3 is TGTGCCAGCAGCTTGGGCAGGGCCTACCAAGAGACCCAGTACTTC. Its protein is CASSLGRAYQETQYF.

A word on this clone: Other DNA variants within this sample encode the same CDR3. J is TRBJ1-5 and V is TRBV5-1; D unresolved. The CDR3 is 13 residues long. Per the germline V gene, CDR1 is SGHRS and CDR2 is YFSETQ. Trimming removed 2 bases from V and 1 base from J, with 4 bases in between. The CDR3 spells CASSLESNQPQHF. CDR3 in DNA: TGCGCCAGCAGCTTAGAGAGCAATCAGCCCCAGCATTTT. The full variable domain, rest sourced from reference TRBV5-1 and TRBJ1-5, is KAGVTQTPRYLIKTRGQQVTLSCSPISGHRSVSWYQQTPGQGLQFLFEYFSETQRNKGNFPGRFSGRQFSNSRSEMNVSTLELGDSALYLCASSLESNQPQHFGDGTRLSIL.

The V and J genes are TRBV27 and TRBJ1-1; 9 positions agree with TRBD1. Losses at the gene ends were 0 bases for V and 4 bases for J; bases not matched to a gene: 6. This CDR3 has 16 residues. Germline V gene data show CDR1 as MNHEY and CDR2 as SMNVEV (reference sequence). CDR3 sequence reads: CASSLSGTGRGTEAFF. The CDR3 coding sequence is TGTGCCAGCAGTTTATCTGGGACAGGGAGGGGCACTGAAGCTTTCTTT.

The chain combines TRBV5-4 with TRBJ1-2; D unresolved. Germline loops: CDR1 SGHNT, CDR2 YYREEE (reference sequence). The CDR3 is 13 residues long. Trimming removed 1 base at V and 4 bases at J, with 8 bases between. The DNA for the CDR3 is TGTGCCAGCAGCTTGCAACAGATCTATGGCTACACCTTC. Its protein is CASSLQQIYGYTF.